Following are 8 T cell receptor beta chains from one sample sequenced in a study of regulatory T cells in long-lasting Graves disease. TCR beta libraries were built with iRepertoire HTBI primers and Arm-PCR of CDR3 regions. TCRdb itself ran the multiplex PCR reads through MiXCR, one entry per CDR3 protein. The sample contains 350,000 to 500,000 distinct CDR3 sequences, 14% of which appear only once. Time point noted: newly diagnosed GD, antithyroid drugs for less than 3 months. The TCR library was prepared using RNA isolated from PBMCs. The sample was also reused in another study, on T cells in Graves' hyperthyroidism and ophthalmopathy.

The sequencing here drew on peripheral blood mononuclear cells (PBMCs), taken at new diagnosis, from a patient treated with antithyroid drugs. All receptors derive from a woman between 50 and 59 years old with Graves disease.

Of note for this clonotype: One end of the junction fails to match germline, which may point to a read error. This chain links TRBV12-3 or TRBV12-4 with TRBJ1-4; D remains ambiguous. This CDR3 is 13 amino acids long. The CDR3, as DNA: TGTGCCAGCAGTTCCCTGATACGGGAAAAACCGTTTTTT. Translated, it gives CASSSLIREKPFF.

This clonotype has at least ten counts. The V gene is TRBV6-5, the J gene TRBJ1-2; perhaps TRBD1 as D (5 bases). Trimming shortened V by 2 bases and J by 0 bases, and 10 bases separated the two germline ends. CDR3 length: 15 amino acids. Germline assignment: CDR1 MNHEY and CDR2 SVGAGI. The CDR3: CASSYGYRTNYGYTF. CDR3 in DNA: TGTGCCAGCAGTTACGGGTACAGGACTAACTATGGCTACACCTTC.

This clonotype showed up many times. The CDR3 sequence is CASSLGENTIYF. The CDR3 DNA reads TGTGCCAGCAGCTTGGGGGAAAACACCATATATTTT. The V gene is TRBV5-8, the J gene TRBJ1-3; D gene ambiguous. Trimming stripped 0 bases from V and 6 bases from J, with 4 bases between. The CDR3 is made up of 12 amino acids. The germline V gene encodes CDR1 SGHTS and CDR2 YDEGEE.

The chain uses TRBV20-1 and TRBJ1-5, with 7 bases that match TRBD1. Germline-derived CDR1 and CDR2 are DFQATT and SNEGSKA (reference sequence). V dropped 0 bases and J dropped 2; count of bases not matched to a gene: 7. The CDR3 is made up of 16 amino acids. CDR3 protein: CSARDSTGDRNQPQHF. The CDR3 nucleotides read TGCAGTGCTAGAGATTCCACAGGGGATCGCAATCAGCCCCAGCATTTT.

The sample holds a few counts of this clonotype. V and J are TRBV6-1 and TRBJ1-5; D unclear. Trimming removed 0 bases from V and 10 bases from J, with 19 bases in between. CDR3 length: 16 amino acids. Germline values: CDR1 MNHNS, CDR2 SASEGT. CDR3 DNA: TGTGCCAGCAGTGAAGCTGGCTTTGTGTTGAGCGCCCCCCAGCATTTT. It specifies CASSEAGFVLSAPQHF.

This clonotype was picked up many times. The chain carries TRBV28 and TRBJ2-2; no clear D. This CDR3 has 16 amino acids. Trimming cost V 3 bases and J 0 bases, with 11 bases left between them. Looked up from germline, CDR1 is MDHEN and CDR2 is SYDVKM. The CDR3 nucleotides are TGTGCCAGCAGTTTCATAGCCGGTCCGAACACCGGGGAGCTGTTTTTT. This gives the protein CASSFIAGPNTGELFF.

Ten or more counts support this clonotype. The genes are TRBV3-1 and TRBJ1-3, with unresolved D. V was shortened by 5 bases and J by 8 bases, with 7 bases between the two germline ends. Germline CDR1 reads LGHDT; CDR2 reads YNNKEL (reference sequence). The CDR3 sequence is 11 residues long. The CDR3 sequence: CASSMVDTIYF. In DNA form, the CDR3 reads TGTGCCAGCAGCATGGTGGACACCATATATTTT.

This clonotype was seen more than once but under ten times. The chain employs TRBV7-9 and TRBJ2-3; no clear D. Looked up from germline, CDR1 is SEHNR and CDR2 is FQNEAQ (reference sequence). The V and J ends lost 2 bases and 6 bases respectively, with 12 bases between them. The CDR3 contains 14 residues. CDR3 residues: CASSLTTLKDTQYF. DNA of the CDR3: TGTGCCAGCAGCTTAACTACGTTGAAGGATACGCAGTATTTT.